This T cell receptor (beta chain) was documented in a study of blood T cells in healthy people across ages. Whole-study context: Template switching retrieved approximately one barcoded beta molecule for each two T cells. General observations from the study: Naive T cell percentage strongly correlated with TCR beta diversity.

With respect to this clonotype: Its target is not known.

PCR was performed a second time for about 7 to 11 cycles using a sample-barcoded 5' primer and a J-beta primer mix. A single record per CDR3 protein comes from TCRdb applying MiXCR to the 5' RACE reads. Of about 680,000 distinct CDR3 sequences in the sample, around 49% are singletons; the top ten hold around a third. Germline CDR1 SGHVS, CDR2 FQNEAQ. The CDR3 sequence is 13 residues long. V was shortened by 7 bases and J by 5 bases, with 12 bases between the two germline ends. The sequenced sample consisted of blood. The chain links TRBV7-8 to TRBJ2-1, with D possibly matching TRBD2 (5 bases). This TCR was sampled from a woman aged 60-70 years in good health. The CDR3 DNA reads as TGTGCCAGCAACCTAGCAGCCCACAATGAGCAGTTCTTC. Translating it yields CASNLAAHNEQFF.